This T cell receptor beta chain originates from a study of blood T cells in healthy people across ages (dated by TCRdb to about 2015). With regard to the full study: In model experiments, roughly one uniquely barcoded TCR beta cDNA molecule per two T cells was captured by template switching. Using deep sequencing normalized with unique cDNA molecular identifiers, the study measured how TCR beta repertoire diversity changes with age. Donors were grouped into four age groups: young (average approximately 16 years), middle-aged (roughly 40), aged (about 60) and long-lived (around 82). The study analyzed two additional independent replicas of 1 million unique cDNA reads from the same blood draw for two donors, one aged 18 to 29 and one aged 80 or older. Broad study findings and their caveats: As age increased, observed TCR beta diversity per million T cells dropped in a roughly linear way, and a significant reduction was already evident by age roughly 40. Estimates of total diversity based on one million sequenced T cells were regarded as lower bounds and as underestimates. Conclusive comparison of naive and antigen-experienced compartments was prevented by the profiling of bulk unsorted PBMCs. The percentage of naive T cells measured by flow cytometry correlated strongly with observed TCR beta diversity. Donor CMV infection status was unknown, potentially confounding age-related changes in expanded clonotypes. Compared with the aged group, the long-lived group had more naive CD4+ T cells, fewer expanded clones and increased TCR diversity, a pattern suggesting age selection.

Regarding this clonotype: The clone's antigen remains unknown. Per-nucleotide qualities are absent, and no much larger clonotype sits a single base away.

Donors were a few dozen systemically healthy Caucasian individuals from Russia aged roughly 6 to 90 years. Each donor gave roughly 11 milliliters of peripheral blood, drawn into EDTA-treated Vacutainer tubes. PBMCs were isolated by Ficoll-Paque density-gradient centrifugation, with at least 6 million obtained per sample. Trizol reagent was used to extract total RNA from the PBMCs, yielding at least 6 micrograms per sample. The percentages of naive CD45RAhigh/CD27high T cells were determined by flow cytometry on a PBMC aliquot from every donor. CDR1 and CDR2, looked up from the germline V gene, are LGHNA and YSLEER. From the cysteine up to the phenylalanine, the CDR3 has a length of 15 residues. Of all the DNA, just the CDR3 is kept, 45 bases in frame from base 1. Trimming removed 0 bases from V and 1 base from J, leaving 7 bases between the germline ends. Preparation of the library involved 5' RACE. Sequenced on an Illumina HiSeq 2500. A second roughly 6 to 12 cycle PCR used a sample-barcoded 5' primer and a J-beta primer mix. Each TCR beta cDNA molecule received a unique molecular identifier from a template-switch 5' adaptor carrying 12 random nucleotides. At least 2.5 million CDR3-containing paired-end reads were obtained from each sample. First-strand cDNA was synthesized from all RNA with the Mint cDNA synthesis kit, primed by a TRBC-specific oligonucleotide. All cDNA was treated with uracil-DNA glycosylase and then went through a first 18-cycle PCR with the universal primers M1SS and BC2_uni_R. For the original study's pipeline: Each sample was normalized by randomly selecting 1 million high-quality reads, each carrying a distinct molecular identifier. Instead of being binned into consensus sequences, reads that shared molecular identifiers were thrown out. MiTCR, run with a Q25 quality threshold and the strictest error-elimination algorithm, handled CDR3 identification, clonotype clustering and error correction. A nonparametric unseen species model with Euler transformation was used to estimate a lower bound on total TCR beta diversity. TCRdb ran its own pipeline on the public reads, namely fastp trimming at Q25 and MiXCR clone calling, and kept in-frame beta chains. Under each unique CDR3 protein, matching rows form one entry showing the most common genes and DNA. The V and J calls, along with clone size, are taken from TCRdb and not from the paper's own processing. Present in this sample are 450,000 to 600,000 distinct CDR3 sequences, about a quarter of which were seen just once. Approximately 3.5% of the sample comes from the top ten.

The same sample was also used in a study of T cells of mothers and their children. As that second study puts it: Nine systemically healthy Caucasian individuals served as donors, namely three mothers together with their six children. cDNA synthesis consumed the entire amount of extracted RNA, loaded at roughly 1.5 ug RNA in each 15 ul reaction. Sample barcodes and 2-4 random nucleotides were added via the M1S primer in the second PCR. Each mother yielded over 9.5 million TCR beta CDR3 reads and each child 2.5 million to 3 million reads. Thymic selection shapes the output of TCR recombination in a similar way in related and unrelated pairs, and inherited differences have a minor effect. Related mother-child pairs always showed normalized repertoire overlap that was slightly higher than in unrelated mother-child pairs, though the difference was never significant. No persistent microchimeric T cell clones were found, with a detection sensitivity of roughly 100 clones per million clonotypes. To look for features that set related mother-child pairs apart from unrelated individuals, the researchers ran deep NGS to compare the TCR beta repertoires of mothers and children. The mean age was around 40 +/- 4 years for the mothers and approximately 11 +/- 4 years for the children. After adapter ligation with NEBNext reagents, the libraries were sequenced on Illumina HiSeq 2000 with 100+100 nt paired-end reads. Mother and child libraries were prepared a month apart and sequenced in separate runs to prevent cross-contamination. For each donor, between about 450,000 and 2,300,000 distinct TCR beta clonotypes were identified. Naive TCR beta clonotypes were estimated from low-frequency clonotypes matched to each donor's FACS-determined naive share, without sorting.

The sequencing input was blood. The sequence came from a boy between 2 and 10 years old in good health. The chain employs TRBV4-3 and TRBJ1-5; the D gene remains uncertain. The nucleotides are TGCGCCAGCAGCCAAGATCGGCAGAGCAATCAGCCCCAGCATTTT. It specifies CASSQDRQSNQPQHF.